The 6 T cell receptor beta chains given below trace back to one sample, sequenced in a study of cytomegalovirus exposure and HLA in healthy donors. Produced via immunoSEQ multiplex PCR; TCRdb's table is partial and in-frame only. The data show around 300,000 clones, roughly 85% seen once. The sample was PBMCs. These receptor sequences come from a woman aged 18 to 35 in good health and CMV-seronegative.

V usage is TRBV7-2 and J usage is TRBJ1-5, with D perhaps TRBD1 (5 bases). This CDR3 is built from 15 residues. Looked up from germline, CDR1 is SGHTA and CDR2 is FQGNSA. Trimming removed 5 bases from V and 3 bases from J, with 14 bases in between. The CDR3 reads CASSLSWGDNQPQHF. DNA for the CDR3: TGTGCCAGCAGCCTCAGCTGGGGGGACAATCAGCCCCAGCATTTT.

This clone was recorded only once. The chain employs TRBV28 and TRBJ1-2; weak D call: TRBD1 (6 bases). Germline CDR1 and CDR2: MDHEN and SYDVKM. This CDR3 comprises 14 residues. Trimming pared 8 bases from V and 6 bases from J, leaving 19 bases between. CDR3 nucleotide sequence: TGTGCCAGCCGAATAGGTTCAGGGGTCAATGGCTACACCTTC. This encodes CASRIGSGVNGYTF.

This chain uses TRBV4-1 with TRBJ1-1; 12 bases are a match to TRBD1. Germline V lookup: CDR1 MGHRA, CDR2 YSYEKL. Trimming cost V 3 bases and J 7 bases; bases outside gene matches: 3. This CDR3 region has 14 residues. The CDR3 nucleotides read TGCGCCAGCAGCCAGGGACAGGGGGCCTTTGAAGCTTTCTTT. This codes for CASSQGQGAFEAFF.

The V and J genes are TRBV5-1 and TRBJ2-3; 10 bases map to TRBD2. The CDR3 totals 15 residues. The germline CDR1 and CDR2 sequences are SGHRS and YFSETQ. Trimming took 1 base from V and 4 from J; bases not matched to a gene: 3. CDR3 in DNA: TGCGCCAGCAGCTTGAGAGCGGGGGGGGCAGATACGCAGTATTTT. Residues: CASSLRAGGADTQYF. The full variable domain, its missing parts supplied by reference TRBV5-1 and TRBJ2-3, is KAGVTQTPRYLIKTRGQQVTLSCSPISGHRSVSWYQQTPGQGLQFLFEYFSETQRNKGNFPGRFSGRQFSNSRSEMNVSTLELGDSALYLCASSLRAGGADTQYFGPGTRLTVL.

This rearrangement joins TRBV6-5 to TRBJ2-7; tentatively, D is TRBD2 (6 bases). Trimming removed 6 bases from V and 6 bases from J, with 15 bases in between. The CDR3 covers 13 residues. Germline loops: CDR1 MNHEY, CDR2 SVGAGI. The CDR3 region is CASSLGTAVEQYF. CDR3 sequence (DNA): TGTGCCAGCAGCCTCGGGACTGCCGTCGAGCAGTACTTC.

J is TRBJ2-2 and V is TRBV13, with D possibly matching TRBD2 (7 bases). The CDR3 sequence is 16 residues long. Trimming stripped 2 bases from V and 1 base from J, with 11 bases between. Germline V gives CDR1 PRHDT, CDR2 FYEKMQ (reference sequence). In DNA form, the CDR3 reads TGTGCCAGCAGCTTACGAGGGGGGGTGAACACCGGGGAGCTGTTTTTT. It yields the protein CASSLRGGVNTGELFF.